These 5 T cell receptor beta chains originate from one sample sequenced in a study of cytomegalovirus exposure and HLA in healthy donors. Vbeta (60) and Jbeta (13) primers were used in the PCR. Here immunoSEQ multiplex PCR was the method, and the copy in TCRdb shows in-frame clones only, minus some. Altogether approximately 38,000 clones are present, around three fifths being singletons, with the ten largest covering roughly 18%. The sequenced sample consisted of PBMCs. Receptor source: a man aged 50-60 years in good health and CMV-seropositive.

CDR3 sequence (DNA): TGTGCCAGTAAGCTGGCGGGATACGGGGAGCTGTTTTTT. Protein: CASKLAGYGELFF. J is TRBJ2-2 and V is TRBV19; a weak D match, TRBD2 (6 bases). The CDR3 totals 13 residues. Germline values: CDR1 LNHDA, CDR2 SQIVND (reference sequence). V was pared by 7 bases and J by 7 bases, with 13 bases between.

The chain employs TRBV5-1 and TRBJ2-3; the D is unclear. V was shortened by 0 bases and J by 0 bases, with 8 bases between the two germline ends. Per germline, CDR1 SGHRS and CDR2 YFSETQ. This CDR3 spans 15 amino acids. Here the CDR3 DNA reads TGCGCCAGCAGCTTGGCCGACACGAGCACAGATACGCAGTATTTT. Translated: CASSLADTSTDTQYF.

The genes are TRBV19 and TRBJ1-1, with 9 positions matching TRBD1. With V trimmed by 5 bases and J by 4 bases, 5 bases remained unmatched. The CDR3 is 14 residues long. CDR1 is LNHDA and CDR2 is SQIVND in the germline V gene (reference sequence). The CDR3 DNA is TGTGCCAGTAGTCCGGGACAGGGAAGCACTGAAGCTTTCTTT. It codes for CASSPGQGSTEAFF.

The chain's CDR3 is CASSPGGLAGGLEQYF. Written as DNA, the CDR3 is TGTGCCAGCAGCCCCGGTGGGCTAGCGGGGGGGCTTGAGCAGTACTTC. The V call is TRBV9, the J call TRBJ2-7, with 12 bases aligning to TRBD2. The CDR3 is 16 amino acids. V dropped 4 bases and J dropped 7; count of bases not matched to a gene: 12. Germline loops: CDR1 SGDLS, CDR2 YYNGEE.

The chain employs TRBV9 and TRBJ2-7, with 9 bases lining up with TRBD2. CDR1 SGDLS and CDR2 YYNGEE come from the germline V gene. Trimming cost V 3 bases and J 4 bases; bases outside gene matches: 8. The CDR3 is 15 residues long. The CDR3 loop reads CASSAQRGAPYEQYF. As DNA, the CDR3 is TGTGCCAGCAGCGCCCAGCGGGGGGCCCCGTACGAGCAGTACTTC.